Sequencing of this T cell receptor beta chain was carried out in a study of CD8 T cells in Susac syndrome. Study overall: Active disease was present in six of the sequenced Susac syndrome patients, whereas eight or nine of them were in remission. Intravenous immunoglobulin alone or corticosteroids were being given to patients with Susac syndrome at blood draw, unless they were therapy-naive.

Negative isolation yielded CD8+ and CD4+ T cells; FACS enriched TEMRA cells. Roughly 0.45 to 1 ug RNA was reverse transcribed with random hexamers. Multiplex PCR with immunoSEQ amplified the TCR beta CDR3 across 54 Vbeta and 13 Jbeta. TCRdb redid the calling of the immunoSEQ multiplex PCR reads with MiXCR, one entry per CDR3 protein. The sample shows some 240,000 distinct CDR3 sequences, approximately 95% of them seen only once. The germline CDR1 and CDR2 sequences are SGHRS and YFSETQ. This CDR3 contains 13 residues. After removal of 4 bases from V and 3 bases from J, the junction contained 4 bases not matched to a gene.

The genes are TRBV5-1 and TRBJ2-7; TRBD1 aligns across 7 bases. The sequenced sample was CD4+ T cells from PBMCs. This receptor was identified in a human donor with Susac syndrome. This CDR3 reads CASSPTGDYEQYF. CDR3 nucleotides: TGCGCCAGCAGCCCTACAGGGGACTACGAGCAGTACTTC.